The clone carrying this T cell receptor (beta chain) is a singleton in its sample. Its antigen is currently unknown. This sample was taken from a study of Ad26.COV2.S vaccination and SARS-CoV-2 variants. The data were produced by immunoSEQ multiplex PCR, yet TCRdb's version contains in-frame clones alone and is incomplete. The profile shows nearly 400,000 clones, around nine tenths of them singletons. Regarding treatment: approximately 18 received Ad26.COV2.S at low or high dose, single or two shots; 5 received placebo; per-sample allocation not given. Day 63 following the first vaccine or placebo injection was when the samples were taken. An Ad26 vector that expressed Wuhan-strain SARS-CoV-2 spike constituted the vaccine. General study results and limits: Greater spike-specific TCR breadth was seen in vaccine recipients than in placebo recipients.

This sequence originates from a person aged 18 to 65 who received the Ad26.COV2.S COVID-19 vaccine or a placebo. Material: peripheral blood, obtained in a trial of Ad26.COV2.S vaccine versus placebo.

CDR3 amino acids: CASRGTGAGYTF. CDR3 DNA: TGTGCCAGCAGAGGGACAGGGGCCGGCTACACCTTC. The rearrangement uses TRBV12-3 or TRBV12-4 and TRBJ1-2, with 10 bases fitting TRBD1. This CDR3 has 12 residues. V trimming: 6 bases; J trimming: 8 bases; junction bases outside the gene matches: 3.